These 2 T cell receptor beta chains originate from one sample sequenced in a study of CD8 T cells in Susac syndrome. An input of roughly 0.5 to 1 ug of RNA was subjected to reverse transcription using random hexamers. In TCRdb, the immunoSEQ multiplex PCR reads were re-called with MiXCR into one record per CDR3 protein. Of about 300,000 distinct CDR3 sequences in the sample, 85% were seen once. Sequencing used CD8+ T cells from PBMCs. These receptors were obtained from a human donor with multiple sclerosis.

V and J are TRBV29-1 and TRBJ1-2; unclear D gene. From germline, CDR1 is SQVTM and CDR2 ANQGSEA. The V end was cut by 4 bases, the J end by 4 bases, with 7 bases between. The length of the CDR3 is 11 residues. CDR3 sequence reads: CSVASIYGYTF. The CDR3 coding sequence is TGCAGCGTTGCATCTATCTATGGCTACACCTTC.

This sequence joins TRBV4-1 and TRBJ1-4; tentatively, D is TRBD1 (6 bases). Trimming stripped 4 bases from V and 0 bases from J, with 9 bases between. CDR3 length: 15 residues. Germline CDR1 MGHRA, CDR2 YSYEKL. In DNA form, the CDR3 reads TGCGCCAGCAGCCGATGGACAGCAACTAATGAAAAACTGTTTTTT. Its translation is CASSRWTATNEKLFF.